Detailed here is one TCR beta chain. Its antigen remains unknown. The PCR had 60 Vbeta and 13 Jbeta primers. Using immunoSEQ multiplex PCR, the repertoire was profiled, and TCRdb retains in-frame clones only, with some absent. The sample includes under 200,000 clones, approximately 80% of them seen just once. CDR3 size: 14 residues. Trimming stripped 9 bases from V and 0 bases from J, with 9 bases between. Germline V lookup: CDR1 MGHDK, CDR2 SYGVNS. The sample originates from a study of cytomegalovirus exposure and HLA in healthy donors. Whole-study results and caveats: What was likely a sequencing artifact was a cluster of highly shared sequence variants. In a later analysis, at a false discovery rate of 0.05, under 20,000 TCR beta sequences were associated with HLA alleles.

The TCR sequence derives from a young woman in good health and CMV-seronegative. The chain uses TRBV25-1 and TRBJ1-6; D is unresolved. Input material: PBMCs. CDR3 nucleotide sequence: TGTGCCAGTGAAATGAGCTCCTATAATTCACCCCTCCACTTT. This codes for CASEMSSYNSPLHF.